Below are 7 T cell receptor beta chains sequenced from a single sample in a study of blood T cell repertoires in COVID-19. Only in-frame clones appear in the TCRdb table, and some are missing; sequencing was by immunoSEQ multiplex PCR. The sample lists 120,000 or so clones; 70% to 80% were seen once. Sequenced sample: peripheral blood. These receptors all stem from a human donor in a cohort sampled during active COVID-19.

The gene calls are TRBV9 and TRBJ1-4; no reliable D call. Trimming cost V 3 bases and J 11 bases, with 17 bases left between them. Looked up from germline, CDR1 is SGDLS and CDR2 is YYNGEE. The CDR3 contains 14 residues. The CDR3 DNA reads TGTGCCAGCAGCGCCCTTCCTTCCGGTGATAAACTGTTTTTT. Amino acids: CASSALPSGDKLFF.

This clone was seen only a few times. V usage is TRBV10-1 and J usage is TRBJ2-5, with a possible D match to TRBD2 (7 bases). V gave up 4 bases and J gave up 1 base, with 22 bases separating them. Looked up from germline, CDR1 is WNHNN and CDR2 is SYGVQD (reference sequence). CDR3 length: 18 amino acids. The CDR3 protein is CASSVETGRVWTQETQYF. CDR3 nucleotides: TGCGCCAGCAGTGTGGAAACAGGGAGGGTCTGGACCCAAGAGACCCAGTACTTC.

This clone is categorized as medium-sized. This sequence joins TRBV27 and TRBJ2-2, with D unresolved. CDR1 MNHEY and CDR2 SMNVEV come from the germline V gene (reference sequence). Trimming cost V 5 bases and J 7 bases, with 8 bases left between them. This CDR3 is built from 12 residues. The CDR3 nucleotides read TGTGCCAGCAGTACCCACAGCGGGGAGCTGTTTTTT. Residues: CASSTHSGELFF.

J is TRBJ2-3 and V is TRBV3-1 (or the pseudogene TRBV3-2), with TRBD2 matching 10 bases. Germline lookup yields CDR1 LGHDT and CDR2 YNNKEL (reference sequence). After removal of 4 bases from V and 2 bases from J, the junction contained 6 bases not matched to a gene. The CDR3 spans 16 residues. The CDR3 region is CASSRGLAENTDTQYF. The CDR3 nucleotides read TGTGCCAGCAGCCGCGGACTAGCGGAAAACACAGATACGCAGTATTTT.

The rearrangement links TRBV2 to TRBJ2-3; the match to TRBD2 covers 9 bases. The junction had 4 bases not matched to a gene; V was cut back by 7 bases and J by 2 bases. The germline V gene has CDR1 SNHLY and CDR2 FYNNEI. The CDR3 loop spans 14 amino acids. CDR3 nucleotide sequence: TGTGCCAGCACTCTAGCGGGACCCACAGATACGCAGTATTTT. As protein: CASTLAGPTDTQYF.

The chain couples TRBV11-2 to TRBJ1-1, with 8 bases identical to TRBD1. V lost 1 base, J lost 6 bases, and 7 bases stayed unmatched. The CDR3 runs to 15 residues. In germline, CDR1 is SGHAT, CDR2 FQNNGV. The CDR3 region has the DNA TGTGCCAGCAGCTTAGGCGCGACAGGGGACGCTGAAGCTTTCTTT. Translated, it gives CASSLGATGDAEAFF.

This clone was detected a few times. This chain connects TRBV5-8 to TRBJ1-1; possibly TRBD1 for D (6 bases). This CDR3 is built from 15 residues. V lost 2 bases, J lost 10 bases, and 21 bases lay in between. CDR1 and CDR2 from the germline V gene are SGHTS and YDEGEE. The CDR3 nucleotides read TGTGCCAGCAGCTTTATTCAAGTGGGGGCTCAAGGAGCTTTCTTT. It is translated as CASSFIQVGAQGAFF.